Listed below are T cell receptor beta chains from one sample, sequenced in a study of T cells in Graves' hyperthyroidism and ophthalmopathy. One entry per CDR3 protein results from TCRdb running MiXCR on the multiplex PCR reads. The table shows a few hundred thousand distinct CDR3 sequences, with around 15% occurring only once. The sample consisted of blood. The receptors originated from a woman aged 40-49 years with Graves' ophthalmopathy. Each CDR3 is given with its conserved first and last residue. Each record gives: D gene, clone size, J gene, V gene, CDR3 protein, CDR3 DNA. D genes are given only for firm matches. Size is stated for part of the rows, as once, few or many counts, or as a class when the clone is expanded.

D gene: TRBD2; clone size: few; J gene: TRBJ2-5; V gene: TRBV7-9; CDR3 protein: CASSFVPGLASGETQYF; CDR3 DNA: TGTGCCAGCAGCTTCGTACCGGGACTAGCTTCTGGAGAGACCCAGTACTTC
D gene: -; clone size: -; J gene: TRBJ1-2; V gene: TRBV6-1; CDR3 protein: CASSEGGGGLGNYGYTF; CDR3 DNA: TGTGCCAGCAGTGAAGGGGGTGGGGGACTGGGTAACTATGGCTACACCTTC
D gene: -; clone size: -; J gene: TRBJ1-3; V gene: TRBV7-9; CDR3 protein: CASSFRPQGLSGNTIYF; CDR3 DNA: TGTGCCAGCAGCTTCAGACCCCAGGGCCTCTCTGGAAACACCATATATTTT
D gene: -; clone size: -; J gene: TRBJ2-3; V gene: TRBV7-3; CDR3 protein: CASSSGLSALQYF; CDR3 DNA: TGTGCCAGCAGCTCGGGACTTTCGGCCCTGCAGTATTTT
D gene: TRBD2; clone size: -; J gene: TRBJ2-1; V gene: TRBV2; CDR3 protein: CASSDPRTRNEQFF; CDR3 DNA: TGTGCCAGCAGTGATCCTCGGACTAGGAATGAGCAGTTCTTC
D gene: -; clone size: few; J gene: TRBJ1-2; V gene: TRBV30; CDR3 protein: CAWSPPGPTLDGYTF; CDR3 DNA: TGTGCCTGGAGTCCCCCCGGACCGACCCTGGATGGCTACACCTTC
D gene: -; clone size: many; J gene: TRBJ1-1; V gene: TRBV2; CDR3 protein: CASRVDTNTEAFF; CDR3 DNA: TGTGCCAGCAGGGTTGACACGAACACTGAAGCTTTCTTT
D gene: -; clone size: -; J gene: TRBJ1-1; V gene: TRBV7-9; CDR3 protein: CASRGHINTEAFF; CDR3 DNA: TGTGCCAGCAGAGGACACATTAACACTGAAGCTTTCTTT
D gene: -; clone size: -; J gene: TRBJ1-5; V gene: TRBV12-3/TRBV12-4; CDR3 protein: CASSFGGLQPQHF; CDR3 DNA: TGTGCCAGCAGTTTTGGGGGGCTCCAGCCCCAGCATTTT
D gene: TRBD2; clone size: many; J gene: TRBJ2-7; V gene: TRBV27; CDR3 protein: CASHTSGTNEQYF; CDR3 DNA: TGTGCCAGCCATACTAGCGGGACCAACGAGCAGTACTTC
D gene: -; clone size: many; J gene: TRBJ1-4; V gene: TRBV20-1; CDR3 protein: CSAPGPREKLFF; CDR3 DNA: TGCAGTGCACCGGGACCCAGAGAAAAACTGTTTTTT
D gene: -; clone size: -; J gene: TRBJ2-2; V gene: TRBV7-9; CDR3 protein: CASGPASVNTGELFF; CDR3 DNA: TGTGCCAGCGGTCCCGCTAGCGTGAACACCGGGGAGCTGTTTTTT
D gene: -; clone size: few; J gene: TRBJ2-7; V gene: TRBV6-1; CDR3 protein: CASSDGLEQYF; CDR3 DNA: TGTGCCAGCAGTGATGGTCTCGAGCAGTACTTC
D gene: -; clone size: many; J gene: TRBJ1-2; V gene: TRBV27; CDR3 protein: CASSLQGSKGGYTF; CDR3 DNA: TGTGCCAGCAGCCTACAGGGTTCGAAAGGTGGCTACACCTTC
D gene: -; clone size: -; J gene: TRBJ2-5; V gene: TRBV7-3; CDR3 protein: CASSQLAGFETQYF; CDR3 DNA: TGTGCCAGCAGCCAATTGGCAGGGTTCGAGACCCAGTACTTC
D gene: TRBD1; clone size: -; J gene: TRBJ1-3; V gene: TRBV7-8; CDR3 protein: CASSLGGQGSGAGNTIYF; CDR3 DNA: TGTGCCAGCAGCTTAGGCGGACAGGGGAGTGGGGCTGGAAACACCATATATTTT
D gene: TRBD2; clone size: few; J gene: TRBJ2-5; V gene: TRBV14; CDR3 protein: CASSQDALAAQETQYF; CDR3 DNA: TGTGCCAGCAGCCAAGATGCGCTAGCGGCTCAAGAGACCCAGTACTTC
D gene: -; clone size: many; J gene: TRBJ1-1; V gene: TRBV29-1; CDR3 protein: CSVVLRVMNTEAFF; CDR3 DNA: TGCAGCGTTGTTCTCAGAGTTATGAACACTGAAGCTTTCTTT
D gene: TRBD2; clone size: -; J gene: TRBJ2-1; V gene: TRBV24-1; CDR3 protein: CATSDYTGTSNNFDEQFF; CDR3 DNA: TGTGCCACCAGTGACTACACCGGGACTAGCAACAATTTCGATGAGCAGTTCTTC
D gene: TRBD1; clone size: -; J gene: TRBJ1-4; V gene: TRBV6-1; CDR3 protein: CASSRGLFREKLFF; CDR3 DNA: TGTGCCAGCAGCAGGGGGCTCTTTCGAGAAAAACTGTTTTTT
D gene: TRBD1; clone size: -; J gene: TRBJ2-7; V gene: TRBV2; CDR3 protein: CASGSTGRNYEQYF; CDR3 DNA: TGTGCCAGCGGTTCGACAGGGAGAAACTACGAGCAGTACTTC
D gene: -; clone size: many; J gene: TRBJ1-4; V gene: TRBV7-9; CDR3 protein: CASSSWEGGELFF; CDR3 DNA: TGTGCCAGCAGCTCCTGGGAGGGAGGGGAACTGTTTTTT
D gene: -; clone size: many; J gene: TRBJ1-3; V gene: TRBV27; CDR3 protein: CASRGQTGNTIYF; CDR3 DNA: TGTGCCAGCAGGGGGCAAACTGGAAACACCATATATTTT